The present entry profiles one TCR beta chain with its context. The antigen is unknown. The CDR3 is 15 residues long. Per the germline V gene, CDR1 is SGHRS and CDR2 is YFSETQ. V lost 7 bases to trimming and J lost 3 bases; unmatched junction nucleotides: 4. This entry is derived from a study of vaccination effects on CD4 cells after COVID-19. Before sequencing, viral peptide pools were used by the ViraFEST assay to expand antigen-specific CD4+ T cells. Scientists isolated CD4+ T cells after an approximately 10-day culture period ended. A PCR test confirmed that the person had SARS-CoV-2 infection between March and December 2020. Cultures of a few million PBMC per well contained around 11 IU/ml IL-2 plus 10 ug/ml peptides. Some clones are missing from TCRdb's copy, which holds only in-frame ones; the method was immunoSEQ multiplex PCR. The table has 30,000 to 40,000 clones, approximately 73% seen once; the top ten hold less than 40%.

This chain joins TRBV5-1 and TRBJ2-1, with 13 bases that match TRBD2. The clonotype was recovered from a human donor who had a prior SARS-CoV-2 infection. The sequences come from CD4+ T cells from PBMCs cultured with a peptide pool, collected before COVID-19 vaccination. CDR3 nucleotides: TGCGCCAGCCGCGGACTAGCGGGAGACTACAATGAGCAGTTCTTC. It yields the protein CASRGLAGDYNEQFF.